This T cell receptor (beta chain) was sequenced during a study of blood T cell repertoires in COVID-19. Repertoires were generated with immunoSEQ multiplex PCR, while TCRdb's copy carries only in-frame clones and drops some. The repertoire has a few hundred thousand clones, approximately 84% of them found once; the top ten carry 2% to 2.5%. Germline loops: CDR1 MNHEY, CDR2 SVGAGI. V was cut by 8 bases and J by 3 bases, with 16 bases left in between. The CDR3 is made up of 15 amino acids. Sequencing used peripheral blood. The rearrangement joins TRBV6-5 to TRBJ1-4; D not certain. This TCR derives from a woman younger than 45 who had recovered from COVID-19. This CDR3 is CASGRNLGANEKLFF. The DNA of the CDR3 is TGTGCCAGCGGGAGAAACTTGGGAGCTAATGAAAAACTGTTTTTT.